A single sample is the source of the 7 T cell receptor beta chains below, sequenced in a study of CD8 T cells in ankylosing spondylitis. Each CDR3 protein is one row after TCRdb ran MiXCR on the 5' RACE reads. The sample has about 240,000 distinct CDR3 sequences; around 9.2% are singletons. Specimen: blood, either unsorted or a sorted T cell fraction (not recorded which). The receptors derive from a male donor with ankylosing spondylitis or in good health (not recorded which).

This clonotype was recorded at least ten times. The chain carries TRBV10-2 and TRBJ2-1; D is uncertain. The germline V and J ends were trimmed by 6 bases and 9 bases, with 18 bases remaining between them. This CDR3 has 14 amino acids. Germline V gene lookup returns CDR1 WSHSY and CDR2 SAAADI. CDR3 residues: CASSVQAPVSEQFF. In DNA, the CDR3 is TGCGCCAGCAGCGTGCAGGCTCCGGTTAGTGAGCAGTTCTTC.

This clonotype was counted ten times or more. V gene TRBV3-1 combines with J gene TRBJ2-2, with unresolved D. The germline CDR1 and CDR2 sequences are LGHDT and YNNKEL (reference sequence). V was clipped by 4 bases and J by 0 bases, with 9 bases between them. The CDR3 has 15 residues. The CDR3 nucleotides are TGTGCCAGCAGCCGCCGGTGGACGAACACCGGGGAGCTGTTTTTT. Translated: CASSRRWTNTGELFF.

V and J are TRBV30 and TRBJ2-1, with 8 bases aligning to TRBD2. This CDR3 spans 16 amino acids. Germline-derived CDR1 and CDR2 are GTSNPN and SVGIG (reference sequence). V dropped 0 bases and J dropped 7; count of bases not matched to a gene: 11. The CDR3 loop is CAWSVAGAVGGNEQFF. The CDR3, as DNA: TGTGCCTGGAGTGTAGCGGGAGCAGTAGGGGGTAATGAGCAGTTCTTC.

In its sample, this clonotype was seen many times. The DNA for the CDR3 is TGTGCCATCAGTCCGGGACGTGGGGAGACCCAGTACTTC. Its protein product is CAISPGRGETQYF. The chain joins TRBV10-3 to TRBJ2-5; D is perhaps TRBD1 or TRBD2 (5 bases each). Germline V lookup: CDR1 ENHRY, CDR2 SYGVKD. Trimming pared 5 bases from V and 5 bases from J, leaving 12 bases between. This CDR3 contains 13 residues.

The CDR3 coding sequence is TGTGCCAGCAGTGCCCACTCGGAGGGACGGCGGTCACCCCTCCACTTT. Protein product: CASSAHSEGRRSPLHF. V usage is TRBV6-2 or TRBV6-3 and J usage is TRBJ1-6; D is perhaps TRBD1 (5 bases). Germline CDR1 is MNHEY and CDR2 is SVGEGT. This CDR3 contains 16 residues. Trimming removed 5 bases from V and 10 bases from J, with 21 bases in between.

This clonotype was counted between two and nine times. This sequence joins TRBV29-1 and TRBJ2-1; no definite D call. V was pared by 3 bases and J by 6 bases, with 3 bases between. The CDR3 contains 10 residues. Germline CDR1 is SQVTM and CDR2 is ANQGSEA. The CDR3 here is CSVDFNEQFF. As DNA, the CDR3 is TGCAGCGTTGATTTCAATGAGCAGTTCTTC.

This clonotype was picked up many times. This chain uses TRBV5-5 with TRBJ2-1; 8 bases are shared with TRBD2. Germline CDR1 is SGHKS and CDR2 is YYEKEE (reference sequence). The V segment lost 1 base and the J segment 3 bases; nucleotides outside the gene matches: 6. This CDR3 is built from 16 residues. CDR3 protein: CASSLTSGIFYNEQFF. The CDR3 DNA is TGTGCCAGCAGCTTGACTAGCGGAATCTTCTACAATGAGCAGTTCTTC.